The 18 T cell receptor beta chains in this list originate from one sample, sequenced in a study of CD4 and CD8 cells across lung adenocarcinoma regions. MiXCR, applied by TCRdb to the PCR reads, yields one record per CDR3 protein. The repertoire holds about 4,400 distinct CDR3 sequences, about 50% seen once, with about 15% in the top ten. Sequences were obtained from CD4+ T cells from the center of a lung tumor. The source is a female donor with lung adenocarcinoma. The CD4 and CD8 labels of this study may be unreliable.

Only a few counts were recorded for this clonotype. The CDR3 reads CASTVLAGGYLDEQFF. The CDR3 DNA follows: TGTGCCAGCACCGTACTAGCGGGAGGGTATTTGGATGAGCAGTTCTTC. The V and J genes are TRBV6-1 and TRBJ2-1; 13 nucleotides align to TRBD2. The trim removed 7 bases at V and 8 bases at J, leaving 11 bases unmatched. CDR3 size: 16 residues. Germline V gene sequence: CDR1 MNHNS, CDR2 SASEGT.

V usage is TRBV6-1 and J usage is TRBJ2-1; 10 bases line up with TRBD2. The V segment lost 6 bases and the J segment 0 bases; nucleotides outside the gene matches: 8. Looked up from germline, CDR1 is MNHNS and CDR2 is SASEGT. The CDR3 contains 17 residues. CDR3 DNA: TGTGCCAGCAGCCGGACTAGCGGTGGAAGCTCCTACAATGAGCAGTTCTTC. Amino acids: CASSRTSGGSSYNEQFF.

This chain uses TRBV27 with TRBJ2-1, with D possibly being TRBD2 (5 bases). This CDR3 region has 15 residues. Trimming removed 0 bases at V and 5 bases at J, with 11 bases between. The germline gives CDR1 MNHEY, CDR2 SMNVEV (reference sequence). The CDR3 region is CASSLSGSGHNEQFF. In DNA, the CDR3 is TGTGCCAGCAGTTTATCGGGGAGTGGACACAATGAGCAGTTCTTC.

The V call is TRBV28, the J call TRBJ2-5; D may be TRBD1 or TRBD2 (5 bases each). Germline V gene sequence: CDR1 MDHEN, CDR2 SYDVKM. The CDR3 spans 17 residues. The V gene lost 1 base and the J gene lost 1 base, with 16 bases spanning the gap. The CDR3 sequence is CASSLLPGRGIQETQYF. CDR3 DNA sequence: TGTGCCAGCAGTTTATTACCGGGGCGAGGGATCCAAGAGACCCAGTACTTC.

This clonotype was observed a handful of times. This sequence joins TRBV6-1 and TRBJ2-5; no reliable D call. This CDR3 is built from 14 residues. The V gene's germline CDR1 is MNHNS and CDR2 SASEGT. The V gene lost 3 bases and the J gene lost 4 bases, with 12 bases spanning the gap. The CDR3 is CASSDYGMGETQYF. In nucleotides, the CDR3 is TGTGCCAGCAGTGATTACGGCATGGGAGAGACCCAGTACTTC.

This clonotype was seen a few times. The J gene is TRBJ2-1, the V gene TRBV4-1, with unresolved D. The V and J ends lost 1 base and 10 bases respectively, with 11 bases between them. The CDR3 has 13 amino acids. CDR1 and CDR2 (germline): MGHRA, YSYEKL. The CDR3 bases are TGCGCCAGCAGCCAAGGAAGCCGAGTCGAGCAGTTCTTC. This sequence encodes CASSQGSRVEQFF.

This clonotype ranks as medium-sized. This chain connects TRBV6-1 to TRBJ2-7; the match to TRBD2 covers 9 bases. V was pared by 6 bases and J by 0 bases, with 3 bases of the junction left unmatched. This CDR3 is built from 14 residues. In germline, CDR1 is MNHNS, CDR2 SASEGT. This CDR3 reads CASRISGSSYEQYF. CDR3 sequence (DNA): TGTGCCAGCAGGATTAGCGGGAGCTCCTACGAGCAGTACTTC.

By its share, this clonotype is medium-sized. The V gene is TRBV6-1, the J gene TRBJ2-7, with TRBD1 matching over 11 bases. V shed 4 bases and J 3 bases; nucleotides not matched to a gene: 5. The germline V gene encodes CDR1 MNHNS and CDR2 SASEGT. The CDR3 extends over 15 amino acids. The DNA for the CDR3 is TGTGCCAGCAGTGTTTCCGGGACAGGGGGCTACGAGCAGTACTTC. Translation: CASSVSGTGGYEQYF.

V usage is TRBV6-1 and J usage is TRBJ2-5, with TRBD1 identical over 10 bases. The end of the DNA is better explained by TRBJ2-7, so the J call may be wrong. The germline gives CDR1 MNHNS, CDR2 SASEGT. The CDR3 runs to 14 residues. The CDR3 nucleotides read TGTGCCAGCATCCAGACAGGGGGCAGGGACGAGCAGTACTTC. Translated: CASIQTGGRDEQYF.

The V and J genes are TRBV7-8 and TRBJ2-1, with D uncertain. Near its end, the DNA agrees better with TRBJ2-5, so the J call may be wrong. The CDR3 has 12 residues. The germline V gene encodes CDR1 SGHVS and CDR2 FQNEAQ. The DNA for the CDR3 is TGTGCCAGCAGCACTGGGGAAGAGACCCAGTACTTC. This translates into CASSTGEETQYF.

This clonotype has a single count. V and J are TRBV6-1 and TRBJ2-1, with 9 nucleotides matching TRBD1. The end of the DNA fits TRBJ2-7 better, so the J call may be wrong. Germline V gene data show CDR1 as MNHNS and CDR2 as SASEGT. This CDR3 has 12 amino acids. The chain's CDR3 is CASGGQGSEQYF. CDR3 coding DNA: TGTGCCAGCGGGGGACAGGGCTCCGAGCAGTACTTC.

V gene TRBV30 combines with J gene TRBJ2-5; 11 nucleotides line up with TRBD2. The germline CDR1 and CDR2 sequences are GTSNPN and SVGIG (reference sequence). This CDR3 has 16 amino acids. The trim removed 3 bases at V and 1 base at J, leaving 7 bases unmatched. This chain's CDR3 is CAWRGKLAGAQETQYF. The CDR3 DNA reads TGTGCCTGGAGAGGGAAACTAGCGGGAGCCCAAGAGACCCAGTACTTC.

The rearrangement uses TRBV6-5 and TRBJ2-1, with 10 positions matching TRBD2. The V and J ends lost 4 bases and 7 bases, in that order; junction bases with no gene match: 10. Germline V gene lookup returns CDR1 MNHEY and CDR2 SVGAGI. The CDR3 is 16 amino acids. CDR3 DNA sequence: TGTGCCAGCAGTTCCGAGCGGGGGGGTCTTGGGAATGAGCAGTTCTTC. Translated: CASSSERGGLGNEQFF.

This clonotype appeared once. The V and J genes are TRBV27 and TRBJ2-4; D possibly matches TRBD1 or TRBD2 (6 bases each). Per germline, CDR1 MNHEY and CDR2 SMNVEV (reference sequence). This CDR3 contains 15 residues. Trimming stripped 11 bases from V and 13 bases from J, with 30 bases between. CDR3 nucleotides: TGTGCCGGCGGTTTCGGGGGCCGTGCCAAAGACACCCAGTACTTC. Translated, it gives CAGGFGGRAKDTQYF.

The V and J genes are TRBV11-2 and TRBJ2-3; 8 positions agree with TRBD2. The CDR3 runs 15 residues. The V gene end was trimmed by 1 base and the J gene end by 4 bases; junction bases not matched to a gene: 4. The germline gives CDR1 SGHAT, CDR2 FQNNGV. The CDR3 reads CASSLAGGAPDTQYF. The CDR3 DNA follows: TGTGCCAGCAGCTTAGCGGGGGGGGCCCCAGATACGCAGTATTTT.

This clonotype was seen a few times. The chain employs TRBV12-3 or TRBV12-4 and TRBJ2-1; 12 bases are shared with TRBD2. V gave up 4 bases and J gave up 7 bases; unmatched junction bases: 8. The CDR3 covers 16 residues. CDR3: CASSSHGTSGRNEQFF. CDR3 nucleotide sequence: TGTGCCAGCAGTTCTCACGGGACTAGCGGGCGAAATGAGCAGTTCTTC.

The gene calls are TRBV7-2 and TRBJ2-3; TRBD2 agrees at 10 bases. The CDR3 has 14 residues. Germline loops: CDR1 SGHTA, CDR2 FQGNSA. CDR3 protein: CAGSGGAGTDTQYF. DNA of the CDR3: TGTGCGGGGAGCGGGGGGGCCGGCACAGATACGCAGTATTTT.

Notes on this clonotype: One end of the junction varies from germline; a read error may be responsible. The genes are TRBV7-2 and TRBJ2-1; the D is unclear. CDR1 and CDR2 from the germline V gene are SGHTA and FQGNSA. The CDR3 contains 14 residues. The CDR3 nucleotides are TGTGCCAGCAGCCCCTGGACCATTTCCTACGAGCAGTTCTTT. Translating it yields CASSPWTISYEQFF.